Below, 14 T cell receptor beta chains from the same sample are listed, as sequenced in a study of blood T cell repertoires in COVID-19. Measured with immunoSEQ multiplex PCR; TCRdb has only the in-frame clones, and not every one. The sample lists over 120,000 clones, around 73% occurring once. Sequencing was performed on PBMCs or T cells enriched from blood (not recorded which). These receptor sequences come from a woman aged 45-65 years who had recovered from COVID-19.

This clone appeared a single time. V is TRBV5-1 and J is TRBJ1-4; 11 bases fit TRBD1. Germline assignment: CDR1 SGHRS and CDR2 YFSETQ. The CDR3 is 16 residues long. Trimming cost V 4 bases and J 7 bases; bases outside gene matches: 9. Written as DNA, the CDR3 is TGCGCCAGCAGCCCCGGGACAGGGGGACGCCGTGAAAAACTGTTTTTT. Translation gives CASSPGTGGRREKLFF.

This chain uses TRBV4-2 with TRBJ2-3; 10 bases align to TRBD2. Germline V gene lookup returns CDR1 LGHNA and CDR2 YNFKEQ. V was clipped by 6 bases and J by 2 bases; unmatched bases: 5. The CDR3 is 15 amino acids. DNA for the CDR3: TGTGCCAGCAGACTCACTAGCGGGGACACAGATACGCAGTATTTT. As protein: CASRLTSGDTDTQYF.

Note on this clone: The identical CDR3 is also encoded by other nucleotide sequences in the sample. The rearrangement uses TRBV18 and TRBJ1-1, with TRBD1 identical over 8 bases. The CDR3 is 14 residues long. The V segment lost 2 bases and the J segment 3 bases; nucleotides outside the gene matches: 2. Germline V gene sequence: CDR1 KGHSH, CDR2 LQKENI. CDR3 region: CASSPGTGDTEAFF. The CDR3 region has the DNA TGTGCCAGCTCACCAGGGACAGGCGACACTGAAGCTTTCTTT.

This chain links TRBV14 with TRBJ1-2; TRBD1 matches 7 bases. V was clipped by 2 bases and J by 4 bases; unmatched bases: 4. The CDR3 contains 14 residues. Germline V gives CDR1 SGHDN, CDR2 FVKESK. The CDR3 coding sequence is TGTGCCAGCAGCCAATCCGGGACAGCCTATGGCTACACCTTC. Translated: CASSQSGTAYGYTF. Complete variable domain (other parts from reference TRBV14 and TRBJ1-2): EAGVTQFPSHSVIEKGQTVTLRCDPISGHDNLYWYRRVMGKEIKFLLHFVKESKQDESGMPNNRFLAERTGGTYSTLKVQPAELEDSGVYFCASSQSGTAYGYTFGSGTRLTVV.

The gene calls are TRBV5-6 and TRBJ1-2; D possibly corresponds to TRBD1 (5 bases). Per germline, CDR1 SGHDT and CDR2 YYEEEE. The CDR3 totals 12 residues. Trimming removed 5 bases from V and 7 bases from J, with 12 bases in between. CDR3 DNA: TGTGCCAGCAGACTGGGGGGTCGTGGCTACACCTTC. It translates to CASRLGGRGYTF. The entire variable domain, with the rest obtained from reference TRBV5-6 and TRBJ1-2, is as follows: DAGVTQSPTHLIKTRGQQVTLRCSPKSGHDTVSWYQQALGQGPQFIFQYYEEEERQRGNFPDRFSGHQFPNYSSELNVNALLLGDSALYLCASRLGGRGYTFGSGTRLTVV.

The CDR3 DNA reads as TGTGCCAGCAGTCCAACAGGGGCTGAAGCTTTCTTT. Encoded protein: CASSPTGAEAFF. This rearrangement joins TRBV28 to TRBJ1-1; 7 nucleotides line up with TRBD1. Losses at the gene ends were 5 bases for V and 6 bases for J; bases not matched to a gene: 3. Germline V gene sequence: CDR1 MDHEN, CDR2 SYDVKM. The CDR3 has 12 amino acids.

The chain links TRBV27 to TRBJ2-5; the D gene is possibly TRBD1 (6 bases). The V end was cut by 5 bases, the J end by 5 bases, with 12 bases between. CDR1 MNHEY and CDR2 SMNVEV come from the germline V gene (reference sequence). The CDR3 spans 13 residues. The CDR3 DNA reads TGTGCCAGCAGTACAGGGAGCCGGGAGACCCAGTACTTC. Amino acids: CASSTGSRETQYF.

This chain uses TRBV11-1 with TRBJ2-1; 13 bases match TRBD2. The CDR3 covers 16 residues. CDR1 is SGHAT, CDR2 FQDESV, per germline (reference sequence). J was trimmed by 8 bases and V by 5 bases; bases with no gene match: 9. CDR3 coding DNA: TGTGCCAGCAGCACTCTACTAGCGGGGGGGCCGGATGAGCAGTTCTTC. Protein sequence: CASSTLLAGGPDEQFF.

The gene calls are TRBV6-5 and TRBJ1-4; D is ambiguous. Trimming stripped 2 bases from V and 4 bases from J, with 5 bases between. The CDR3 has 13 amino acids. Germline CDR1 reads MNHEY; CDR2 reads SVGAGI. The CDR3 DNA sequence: TGTGCCAGCAGTTACGACTTTAATGAAAAACTGTTTTTT. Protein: CASSYDFNEKLFF.

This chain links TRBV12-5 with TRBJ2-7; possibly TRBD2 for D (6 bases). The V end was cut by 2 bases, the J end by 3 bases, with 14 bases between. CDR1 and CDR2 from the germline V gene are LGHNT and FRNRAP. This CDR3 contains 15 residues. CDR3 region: CASGLRAGTDYEQYV. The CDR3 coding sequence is TGTGCTAGTGGTTTGAGGGCAGGGACTGACTACGAGCAGTACGTC.

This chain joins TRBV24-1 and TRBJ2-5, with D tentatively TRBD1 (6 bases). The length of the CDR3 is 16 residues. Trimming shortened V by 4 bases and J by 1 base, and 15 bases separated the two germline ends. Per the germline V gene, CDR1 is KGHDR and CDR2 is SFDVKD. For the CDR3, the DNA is TGTGCCACCAGTGAATTAATCCGGGACACCCAAGAGACCCAGTACTTC. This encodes CATSELIRDTQETQYF.

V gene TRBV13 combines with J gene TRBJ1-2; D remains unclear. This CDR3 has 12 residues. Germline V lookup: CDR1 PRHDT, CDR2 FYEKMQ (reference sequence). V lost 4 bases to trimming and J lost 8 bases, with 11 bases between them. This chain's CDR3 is CASSSREEGYTF. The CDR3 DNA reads TGTGCCAGCAGCTCCCGAGAGGAGGGCTACACCTTC.

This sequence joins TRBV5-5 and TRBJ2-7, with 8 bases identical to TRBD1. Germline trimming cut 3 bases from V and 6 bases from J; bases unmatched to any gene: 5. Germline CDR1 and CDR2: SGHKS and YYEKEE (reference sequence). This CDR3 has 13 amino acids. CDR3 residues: CASSWTGYSEQYV. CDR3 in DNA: TGTGCCAGCAGCTGGACAGGGTACAGCGAGCAGTACGTC.

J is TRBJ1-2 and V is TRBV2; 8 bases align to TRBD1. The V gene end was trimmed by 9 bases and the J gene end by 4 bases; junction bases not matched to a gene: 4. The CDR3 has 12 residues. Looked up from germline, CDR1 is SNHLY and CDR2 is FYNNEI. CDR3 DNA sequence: TGTGCCAGGGGACAGGTTGGCTATGGCTACACCTTC. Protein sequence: CARGQVGYGYTF.